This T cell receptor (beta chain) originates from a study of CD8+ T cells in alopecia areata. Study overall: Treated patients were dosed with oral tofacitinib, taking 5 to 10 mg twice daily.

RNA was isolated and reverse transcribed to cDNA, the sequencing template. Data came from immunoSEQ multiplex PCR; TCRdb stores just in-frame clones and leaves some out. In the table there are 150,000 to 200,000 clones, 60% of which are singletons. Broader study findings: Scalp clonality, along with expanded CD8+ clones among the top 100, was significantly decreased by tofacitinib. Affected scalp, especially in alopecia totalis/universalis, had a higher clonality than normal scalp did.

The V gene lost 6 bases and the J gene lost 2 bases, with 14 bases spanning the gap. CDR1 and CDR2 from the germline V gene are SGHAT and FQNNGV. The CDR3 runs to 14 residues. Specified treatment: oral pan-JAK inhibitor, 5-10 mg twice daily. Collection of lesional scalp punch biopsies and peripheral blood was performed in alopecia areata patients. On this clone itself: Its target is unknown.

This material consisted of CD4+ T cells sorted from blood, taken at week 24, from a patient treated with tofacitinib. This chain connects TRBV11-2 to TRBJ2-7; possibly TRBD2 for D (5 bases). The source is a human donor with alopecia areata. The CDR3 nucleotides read TGTGCCAGCAGGGAGGTGGGGATCCCCTACGAGCAGTACTTC. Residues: CASREVGIPYEQYF. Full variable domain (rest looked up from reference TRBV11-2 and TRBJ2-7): EAGVAQSPRYKIIEKRQSVAFWCNPISGHATLYWYQQILGQGPKLLIQFQNNGVVDDSQLPKDRFSAERLKGVDSTLKIQPAKLEDSAVYLCASREVGIPYEQYFGPGTRLTVT.